Presented here are 32 T cell receptor beta chains from one specimen sequenced in a study of T-cell reconstitution after alpha-beta-depleted transplantation in children. A TCRbeta library incorporating unique molecular identifiers was prepared. TCRdb processed the PCR reads anew with MiXCR; each CDR3 protein has one entry. The data show around 480,000 distinct CDR3 sequences, 30% to 35% seen once. The sample here was PBMCs from the stem cell graft donor, taken from the stem cell graft. The receptors shown here come from a human donor who donated a stem cell graft to a child with aplastic anemia.

This rearrangement joins TRBV5-6 to TRBJ2-1; D tentatively fits TRBD1 or TRBD2 (5 bases each). Germline CDR1 reads SGHDT; CDR2 reads YYEEEE. Trimming took off 1 base at V and 7 bases at J, with 15 bases between the two ends. The length of the CDR3 is 15 residues. The CDR3 reads CASSLLTGGFNEQFF. The CDR3, as DNA: TGTGCCAGCAGCTTGCTCACAGGAGGCTTTAATGAGCAGTTCTTC.

The rearrangement joins TRBV11-3 to TRBJ2-2; TRBD2 might be the D (5 bases). V lost 3 bases to trimming and J lost 1 base, with 9 bases between them. The V gene's germline CDR1 is SGHNT and CDR2 YENEEA. The CDR3 runs 15 residues. CDR3 sequence: CASSFGGGNTGELFF. As DNA, the CDR3 is TGTGCCAGCAGCTTCGGCGGAGGGAACACCGGGGAGCTGTTTTTT.

The chain links TRBV9 to TRBJ2-7, with 7 bases fitting TRBD1. This CDR3 comprises 13 residues. Germline CDR1 is SGDLS and CDR2 is YYNGEE. V lost 4 bases and J lost 4; bases outside the gene matches: 5. The CDR3 region is CASSPGTEYEQYF. The CDR3, as DNA: TGTGCCAGCAGCCCCGGGACAGAGTACGAGCAGTACTTC.

This sequence joins TRBV18 and TRBJ1-4, with 7 bases fitting TRBD1. With V trimmed by 3 bases and J by 5 bases, 6 bases remained unmatched. The CDR3 sequence is 15 residues long. Germline V lookup: CDR1 KGHSH, CDR2 LQKENI. The CDR3 nucleotides are TGTGCCAGCTCACCCCCGGGACAGACGAATGAAAAACTGTTTTTT. This sequence encodes CASSPPGQTNEKLFF.

This sequence joins TRBV4-3 and TRBJ1-1, with no clear D. V was shortened by 1 base and J by 6 bases, with 12 bases between the two germline ends. There are 14 residues in the CDR3. Germline V gives CDR1 LGHNA, CDR2 YSLEER. The chain's CDR3 is CASSQGVGGPEAFF. CDR3 coding DNA: TGCGCCAGCAGCCAAGGGGTGGGAGGCCCTGAAGCTTTCTTT.

A few counts support this clonotype. This rearrangement joins TRBV7-2 to TRBJ2-7; TRBD1 might be the D (5 bases). The CDR3 has 15 amino acids. The germline V and J ends were trimmed by 3 bases and 2 bases, with 14 bases remaining between them. Germline lookup yields CDR1 SGHTA and CDR2 FQGNSA. The CDR3 sequence is CASSFDSTGTYEQYF. In nucleotides, the CDR3 is TGTGCCAGCAGCTTCGACAGCACGGGTACCTACGAGCAGTACTTC.

This clonotype was seen more than once but under ten times. This chain links TRBV6-1 with TRBJ1-5, with 7 bases fitting TRBD1. J lost 7 bases, V lost 6 bases, and 9 bases had no gene match. The CDR3 sequence is 14 residues long. The germline V gene encodes CDR1 MNHNS and CDR2 SASEGT. This CDR3 is CASRGGQLEQPQHF. For the CDR3, the DNA is TGTGCCAGCAGAGGGGGACAGCTCGAGCAGCCCCAGCATTTT.

The genes are TRBV29-1 and TRBJ1-1, with TRBD1 identical over 7 bases. V dropped 3 bases and J dropped 1; count of bases not matched to a gene: 5. This CDR3 comprises 14 residues. In germline, CDR1 is SQVTM, CDR2 ANQGSEA. The CDR3 sequence is CSVDLGTENTEAFF. The CDR3 region has the DNA TGCAGCGTTGATCTGGGGACAGAGAACACTGAAGCTTTCTTT.

V and J are TRBV7-9 and TRBJ2-1, with D perhaps TRBD2 (7 bases). This CDR3 is 12 amino acids long. Trimming removed 5 bases at V and 15 bases at J, with 17 bases between. Per the germline V gene, CDR1 is SEHNR and CDR2 is FQNEAQ (reference sequence). The CDR3: CASSPLGGHTFF. CDR3 DNA: TGTGCCAGCAGCCCCTTGGGGGGGCACACGTTCTTC.

This clonotype was detected a few times. The rearrangement joins TRBV12-3 or TRBV12-4 to TRBJ2-3; tentative D call: TRBD2 (6 bases). Trimming left V 6 bases short and J 0 bases short, with 10 bases between. The CDR3 has 14 residues. CDR3 sequence: CASRGGASTDTQYF. The CDR3 DNA reads as TGTGCCAGCAGGGGCGGGGCCAGCACAGATACGCAGTATTTT.

This clonotype was found a few times. The CDR3 region is CASSLGHGDYGYTF. The CDR3 coding sequence is TGTGCCAGCAGTTTAGGGCACGGAGACTATGGCTACACCTTC. The chain is built from TRBV12-3 or TRBV12-4 and TRBJ1-2, with no clear D. The CDR3 contains 14 residues. V was clipped by 1 base and J by 3 bases, with 9 bases between them.

The chain recombines TRBV4-3 with TRBJ2-1; 13 bases are a match to TRBD2. Per germline, CDR1 LGHNA and CDR2 YSLEER. This CDR3 spans 16 amino acids. Trimming removed 4 bases from V and 9 bases from J; junction bases left unmatched: 9. CDR3 coding DNA: TGCGCCAGCAGCCCCAGGACTAGCGGGAGTTGGGCTGAGCAGTTCTTC. Protein sequence: CASSPRTSGSWAEQFF.

This clonotype has just a few counts. This chain connects TRBV10-3 to TRBJ2-1; 8 bases are shared with TRBD2. With V trimmed by 6 bases and J by 7 bases, 2 bases remained unmatched. This CDR3 region has 12 residues. The germline CDR1 and CDR2 sequences are ENHRY and SYGVKD. CDR3 protein: CAISGTRNEQFF. CDR3 nucleotides: TGTGCCATCAGCGGGACTAGAAATGAGCAGTTCTTC.

This clonotype has more than one count but fewer than ten. V gene TRBV7-2 combines with J gene TRBJ2-5, with TRBD2 as a possible D gene (6 bases). Germline V gives CDR1 SGHTA, CDR2 FQGNSA. This CDR3 has 15 residues. Trimming left V 4 bases short and J 5 bases short, with 17 bases between. The CDR3 DNA is TGTGCCAGCAGCTGGGCTTTGACTCGGGGGGAGACCCAGTACTTC. Protein: CASSWALTRGETQYF.

This clonotype was counted only a few times. The chain couples TRBV14 to TRBJ1-1; no clear D gene. The ends were cut back, 1 base at V and 5 bases at J, with 8 bases in the middle. Germline CDR1 is SGHDN and CDR2 is FVKESK. The CDR3 extends over 13 amino acids. This CDR3 is CASSQGVVTEAFF. The CDR3 bases are TGTGCCAGCAGCCAAGGGGTAGTTACTGAAGCTTTCTTT. Full variable domain (remainder filled in from reference TRBV14 and TRBJ1-1): EAGVTQFPSHSVIEKGQTVTLRCDPISGHDNLYWYRRVMGKEIKFLLHFVKESKQDESGMPNNRFLAERTGGTYSTLKVQPAELEDSGVYFCASSQGVVTEAFFGQGTRLTVV.

This chain connects TRBV29-1 to TRBJ2-1, with 8 nucleotides matching TRBD1. The V and J ends lost 7 bases and 1 base, in that order; junction bases with no gene match: 3. Germline V gene lookup returns CDR1 SQVTM and CDR2 ANQGSEA. CDR3 length equals 13 residues. CDR3 residues: CSGTGGSYNEQFF. CDR3 coding DNA: TGCAGCGGTACAGGGGGTTCCTACAATGAGCAGTTCTTC.

The V call is TRBV5-1, the J call TRBJ1-1, with 11 bases that match TRBD1. The germline gives CDR1 SGHRS, CDR2 YFSETQ. The CDR3 extends over 16 amino acids. V lost 4 bases, J lost 0 bases, and 5 bases stayed unmatched. CDR3 loop: CASSAGTGGLNTEAFF. The DNA for the CDR3 is TGCGCCAGCAGCGCCGGGACAGGGGGTTTGAACACTGAAGCTTTCTTT.

This clonotype occurred a few times. The chain recombines TRBV7-2 with TRBJ1-1; 7 bases fit TRBD1. The trim removed 2 bases at V and 11 bases at J, leaving 11 bases unmatched. Germline V gene lookup returns CDR1 SGHTA and CDR2 FQGNSA. The length of the CDR3 is 14 residues. CDR3 sequence: CASSLQSTGSQAFF. The CDR3, as DNA: TGTGCCAGCAGCTTACAGTCGACAGGGTCTCAGGCTTTCTTT.

CDR3 nucleotides: TGTGCCAGCAGCTTTTTAGACAGGGGACTAGAGACCCAGTACTTC. This codes for CASSFLDRGLETQYF. This rearrangement joins TRBV5-5 to TRBJ2-5; 8 bases align to TRBD1. Per the germline V gene, CDR1 is SGHKS and CDR2 is YYEKEE (reference sequence). The ends lost 2 bases at V and 4 bases at J; junction bases unmatched: 7. The CDR3 length is 15 residues.

J is TRBJ2-1 and V is TRBV4-1, with 8 bases matching TRBD2. V shed 1 base and J 5 bases; nucleotides not matched to a gene: 10. Germline V gene sequence: CDR1 MGHRA, CDR2 YSYEKL. This CDR3 contains 17 residues. The CDR3 DNA reads TGCGCCAGCAGCCAAGGCGAGCGGGAGACTCCCCACAATGAGCAGTTCTTC. Translated, it gives CASSQGERETPHNEQFF.

In this sample, this clonotype turned up a few times. J is TRBJ1-1 and V is TRBV20-1; D remains ambiguous. Trimming pared 7 bases from V and 3 bases from J, leaving 18 bases between. This CDR3 contains 14 residues. CDR1 is DFQATT and CDR2 is SNEGSKA in the germline V gene (reference sequence). CDR3 coding DNA: TGCAGTGTATGGCCGGGCAGGTCCGACACTGAAGCTTTCTTT. Encoded protein: CSVWPGRSDTEAFF.

This clonotype was counted a few times. This chain links TRBV5-1 with TRBJ2-7; 12 bases align to TRBD2. The CDR3 totals 15 residues. The germline V gene has CDR1 SGHRS and CDR2 YFSETQ. V lost 3 bases and J lost 5; bases outside the gene matches: 6. The CDR3 DNA follows: TGCGCCAGCAGCTCGACTAGCGGGAGTCGCCACGAGCAGTACTTC. This translates into CASSSTSGSRHEQYF.

A single count supports this clonotype. The gene calls are TRBV5-6 and TRBJ1-1, with D maybe TRBD1 (5 bases). The V gene's germline CDR1 is SGHDT and CDR2 YYEEEE. V was pared by 2 bases and J by 2 bases, with 10 bases between. The CDR3 has 14 amino acids. In nucleotides, the CDR3 is TGTGCCAGCAGCTTCGGGGCAGCTAACACTGAAGCTTTCTTT. Its translation is CASSFGAANTEAFF.

The rearrangement joins TRBV7-9 to TRBJ2-1; D may be TRBD1 or TRBD2 (5 bases each). Germline CDR1 is SEHNR and CDR2 is FQNEAQ (reference sequence). Trimming removed 3 bases from V and 8 bases from J, with 17 bases in between. The CDR3 length is 15 residues. DNA for the CDR3: TGTGCCAGCAGCTTCGGACTGGGACCACTCGATGAGCAGTTCTTC. Residues: CASSFGLGPLDEQFF.

This clonotype was observed a few times. V gene TRBV30 combines with J gene TRBJ2-2; TRBD2 matches 8 bases. The CDR3 runs 15 residues. V trimming: 7 bases; J trimming: 1 base; junction bases outside the gene matches: 8. CDR1 is GTSNPN, CDR2 SVGIG, per germline (reference sequence). The CDR3 sequence is CAFSLAGGNTGELFF. The DNA for the CDR3 is TGTGCCTTCTCCCTCGCGGGAGGGAACACCGGGGAGCTGTTTTTT.

The gene calls are TRBV5-6 and TRBJ2-2; no definite D call. Germline V gives CDR1 SGHDT, CDR2 YYEEEE. Trimming left V 2 bases short and J 1 base short, with 9 bases between. This CDR3 has 15 amino acids. The CDR3 loop reads CASSFPGLNTGELFF. The CDR3 nucleotides are TGTGCCAGCAGCTTTCCGGGTCTGAACACCGGGGAGCTGTTTTTT.

The rearrangement uses TRBV27 and TRBJ1-6, with D perhaps TRBD1 (6 bases). Per germline, CDR1 MNHEY and CDR2 SMNVEV (reference sequence). This CDR3 is 16 amino acids long. Trimming took off 4 bases at V and 3 bases at J, with 13 bases between the two ends. This chain's CDR3 is CASSYGGGGYNSPLHF. CDR3 nucleotides: TGTGCCAGCAGTTATGGAGGGGGTGGCTATAATTCACCCCTCCACTTT.

Turning to this clonotype: A much larger clone lies a single base off, so this may be a read error. The rearrangement uses TRBV9 and TRBJ2-3; D gene ambiguous. Germline CDR1 SGDLS, CDR2 YYNGEE. The CDR3 consists of 13 residues. The CDR3 loop is CASSVGGTATQYF. The DNA for the CDR3 is TGTGCCAGCAGCGTAGGTGGCACAGCTACGCAGTATTTT.

A few counts support this clonotype. This chain uses TRBV18 with TRBJ2-2; D is possibly TRBD2 (6 bases). The CDR3 contains 16 residues. V was cut by 1 base and J by 6 bases, with 15 bases left in between. The germline gives CDR1 KGHSH, CDR2 LQKENI. CDR3 DNA sequence: TGTGCCAGCTCACCACTCCGGGGAGGCGAGGCCGGGGAGCTGTTTTTT. It encodes CASSPLRGGEAGELFF.

This clonotype turned up a few times. This chain links TRBV27 with TRBJ2-3, with D unclear. V was trimmed by 3 bases and J by 6 bases, leaving 10 bases between them. Germline loops: CDR1 MNHEY, CDR2 SMNVEV (reference sequence). The CDR3 runs 13 residues. The CDR3 loop is CASSLGPFDTQYF. CDR3 nucleotide sequence: TGTGCCAGCAGTTTGGGCCCGTTTGATACGCAGTATTTT.

This clonotype has more than one count but fewer than ten. This rearrangement joins TRBV14 to TRBJ1-6, with D perhaps TRBD1 (5 bases). The V gene's germline CDR1 is SGHDN and CDR2 FVKESK. This CDR3 is 15 amino acids long. Trimming removed 4 bases at V and 7 bases at J, with 14 bases between. CDR3 nucleotide sequence: TGTGCCAGCAGCCTTCCCGGGACGCGGAATTCACCCCTCCACTTT. Its translation: CASSLPGTRNSPLHF.

This clonotype was detected many times. The chain uses TRBV20-1 and TRBJ1-2, with D maybe TRBD1 (5 bases). V lost 5 bases to trimming and J lost 2 bases, with 18 bases between them. This CDR3 spans 15 amino acids. CDR1 and CDR2 (germline): DFQATT, SNEGSKA (reference sequence). CDR3 sequence (DNA): TGCAGTGCTGGGGGGGGATGGGGATCGAACTATGGCTACACCTTC. Translation gives CSAGGGWGSNYGYTF.